The T cell receptor (beta chain) described here comes from a study of T cell changes during pregnancy in multiple sclerosis. Libraries were prepared by immunoSEQ multiplex PCR; TCRdb keeps only in-frame clonotypes and omits some of them. This sample has 70,000 to 80,000 clones; 94% occur once, and the top ten carry about 0.61%. Trimming took 5 bases from V and 5 from J, leaving 18 bases between them. The CDR3 runs to 15 residues. In germline, CDR1 is SGHNT, CDR2 YENEEA. J is TRBJ1-1 and V is TRBV11-3; D is possibly TRBD1 (5 bases). This TCR derives from a female donor with multiple sclerosis, enrolled in a pregnancy study. The sequenced sample was peripheral blood, obtained in the third trimester of pregnancy. The CDR3, as DNA: TGTGCCAGCAGCGATTCGGGGACCGGGGGGACTGAAGCTTTCTTT. It codes for CASSDSGTGGTEAFF.